This T cell receptor (beta chain) was recovered during a study of shared clonotypes between healthy human individuals. Study summary: The study used three CD4 naive, three CD4 memory, two CD8 naive and one CD8 memory plate per donor. Study-level points and caveats: Represented diversity (both genetic and exposure-history) was limited by the small number of donors.

As handled by the study authors: Junction-only immunoSEQ data arrived without quality scores, meaning filtering differed. Clones were read by immunoSEQ multiplex PCR, and TCRdb kept only the in-frame ones, dropping some. That table supplies the V and J calls and clone size; D and trimming were determined from the DNA. The table has approximately 2,300,000 clones, roughly 92% seen once. CDR1 and CDR2 from the germline V gene are MDHEN and SYDVKM. The CDR3 has 14 amino acids. V shed 7 bases and J shed 0 bases, with 13 bases lying between them. This clone was observed a handful of times. No antigen is known for it.

This clonotype was sampled from a man aged 18 to 29 in good health. Some clones in this sample may be carry-over from other donors' samples. The specimen sequenced was naive CD4+ T cells from PBMCs. As to subset: CD45RA+ positively selected. This chain links TRBV28 with TRBJ2-7, with unresolved D. CDR3 sequence (DNA): TGTGCCAGCAACAGAGGCAGACGCTCCTACGAGCAGTACTTC. This sequence encodes CASNRGRRSYEQYF. The complete variable domain, with remaining parts taken from reference TRBV28 and TRBJ2-7, reads DVKVTQSSRYLVKRTGEKVFLECVQDMDHENMFWYRQDPGLGLRLIYFSYDVKMKEKGDIPEGYSVSREKKERFSLILESASTNQTSMYLCASNRGRRSYEQYFGPGTRLTVT.